This is a list of T cell receptor beta chains from one sample in a study of blood T cell repertoires in COVID-19. Sequencing was performed with immunoSEQ multiplex PCR; in TCRdb, only in-frame clones are kept and a portion is missing. Of around 400,000 clones detected, approximately 90% appear once; the ten largest clones hold around 1.5%. Sequencing used PBMCs or T cells enriched from blood (not recorded which). The receptors originated from a woman aged 18-29 years who had been exposed to COVID-19. Both conserved end residues are part of each CDR3. Fields, in order: J gene, V gene, D gene, clone size, CDR3 DNA, CDR3 protein. D genes are given only for firm matches. Clone size appears in some rows only: once, few, many, or a class for an expanded clone.

TRBJ2-3 TRBV3-1/TRBV3-2 TRBD1 - TGTGCCAGCAGCCAAGTCTTGACAGGGGGACGGGATACGCAGTATTTT CASSQVLTGGRDTQYF
TRBJ2-7 TRBV5-8 TRBD2 - TGTGCCAGCAGCTTTCCTATGGCGGGGGTGAGCTCCTACGAGCAGTACTTC CASSFPMAGVSSYEQYF
TRBJ1-5 TRBV15 - - TGTGCCACCAGCAGAGACGGCAGGGTGATCAATCAGCCCCAGCATTTT CATSRDGRVINQPQHF
TRBJ1-4 TRBV4-3 - - TGCGCCAGCAGCCCCTCCACCCCGGTTGGCGGAACCCGTTCTAATGAAAAACTGTTTTTT CASSPSTPVGGTRSNEKLFF
TRBJ2-2 TRBV5-1 TRBD1 - TGCGCCAGCGGACTCTGGGACAGTTCCACCGGGGAGCTGTTTTTT CASGLWDSSTGELFF
TRBJ2-7 TRBV27 - - TGTGCCAGCAGTACTCGACAGTTCTACGAGCAGTACTTC CASSTRQFYEQYF
TRBJ2-3 TRBV29-1 TRBD2 - TGCAGCGTTGAAGGCGGGAGAACAGATACGCAGTATTTT CSVEGGRTDTQYF
TRBJ1-4 TRBV7-2 - - TGTGCCAGCAGCTTCATTCGGGAGGCTGAAAAACTGTTTTTT CASSFIREAEKLFF
TRBJ1-3 TRBV4-2 TRBD1 - TGTGCCAGCAGCCCACTTCCGGGACAGGGAAACACCATATATTTT CASSPLPGQGNTIYF
TRBJ1-3 TRBV4-1 TRBD1 - TGCGCCAGCAGCCTCCTCCTACACTACAGGGGAGGAAACACCATATATTTT CASSLLLHYRGGNTIYF
TRBJ2-5 TRBV28 TRBD1 - TGTGCCAGCAGCTCGAATACAGACAGGGCAGGCGAGACCCAGTACTTC CASSSNTDRAGETQYF
TRBJ2-7 TRBV3-1/TRBV3-2 TRBD2 - TGTGCCAGCAGCCAAAATACCGCTAGCGGGAGAGGGGACCAATACTTC CASSQNTASGRGDQYF
TRBJ2-1 TRBV29-1 - - TGCAGCGTTGACCTAGCGAGTGAGTTCTTC CSVDLASEFF
TRBJ2-1 TRBV14 TRBD2 - TGTGCCAGCAGCCGCCCAGGACTAGCGGGAACCTACAATGAGCAGTTCTTC CASSRPGLAGTYNEQFF
TRBJ1-2 TRBV6-5 TRBD1 - TGTGCCAGCAGTCCGACAGGGTTTGATGGCTACACCTTC CASSPTGFDGYTF
TRBJ2-7 TRBV3-1/TRBV3-2 TRBD1 once TGTGCCAGCAGCCCCGGACAGGTCTACGAGCAGTACTTC CASSPGQVYEQYF
TRBJ2-1 TRBV19 - - TGTGCCAGTAGCATCTCTAGACTCGCCTACAATGAGCAGTTCTTC CASSISRLAYNEQFF
TRBJ2-7 TRBV19 - - TGTGCCAGTAGTCCGGGGGTCTCCTACGAGCAGTACTTC CASSPGVSYEQYF
TRBJ1-4 TRBV5-1 - - TGCGCCAGCAGGGGGACTGCAACTAATGAAAAACTGTTTTTT CASRGTATNEKLFF
TRBJ2-7 TRBV7-9 TRBD1 - TGTGCCAGCAGCAGCCAGGGACAGGGGGCGTACGAGCAGTACTTC CASSSQGQGAYEQYF
TRBJ2-7 TRBV19 - once TGTGCCAGTAGCCCTTCACGCGGGCCCTACGAGCAGTACTTC CASSPSRGPYEQYF
TRBJ2-7 TRBV4-2 - - TGTGCCAGCAGCCAAGCGGAGGGCTCCTACGAGCAGTACTTC CASSQAEGSYEQYF
TRBJ2-1 TRBV7-2 TRBD2 - TGTGCCAGCAGCCAAAGCGGGGCTAGCGGGAGCCCCCTGCATAATGAGCAGTTCTTC CASSQSGASGSPLHNEQFF
TRBJ1-2 TRBV18 - once TGTGCCAGCTCACCGACCCCGGGTAGCTATGGCTACACCTTC CASSPTPGSYGYTF
TRBJ1-1 TRBV2 TRBD1 - TGTGCCAGCAGTGCCCTGGGACAGGGGGGGACTGAAGCTTTCTTT CASSALGQGGTEAFF
TRBJ2-7 TRBV7-8 - once TGTGCCAGCAGCCTCGGGACCTACGAGCAGTACTTC CASSLGTYEQYF
TRBJ1-6 TRBV4-2 TRBD1 - TGTGCCAGCAGCCAGGAGGGACAGGGGGCAGGACCCCTCCACTTT CASSQEGQGAGPLHF
TRBJ2-1 TRBV28 TRBD1 - TGTGCCAGCAGTGGCGTCAGGGGGCGGAATGAGCAGTTCTTC CASSGVRGRNEQFF
TRBJ2-1 TRBV11-1 TRBD2 - TGTGCCAGCAGCTTATTAGCGGGGGGGATTTACAATGAGCAGTTCTTC CASSLLAGGIYNEQFF
TRBJ2-1 TRBV7-9 TRBD1 - TGTGCCAGCAGCCGGGACAGGGGGCCCTACAATGAGCAGTTCTTC CASSRDRGPYNEQFF